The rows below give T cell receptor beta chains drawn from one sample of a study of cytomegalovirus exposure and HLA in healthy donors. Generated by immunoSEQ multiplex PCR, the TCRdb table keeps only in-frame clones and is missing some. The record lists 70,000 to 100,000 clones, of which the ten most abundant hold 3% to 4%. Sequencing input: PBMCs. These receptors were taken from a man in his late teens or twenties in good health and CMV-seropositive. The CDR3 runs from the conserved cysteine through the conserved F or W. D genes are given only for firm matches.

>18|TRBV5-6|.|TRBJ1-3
TGTGCCAGCAGCTTGAACTCCGGGACACCGTACTCTGGAAACACCATATATTTT
CASSLNSGTPYSGNTIYF
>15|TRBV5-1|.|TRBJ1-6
TGCGCCAGCAGCCCAACAGGCAACGGCAATTCACCCCTCCACTTT
CASSPTGNGNSPLHF
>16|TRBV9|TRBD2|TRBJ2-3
TGTGCCAGCAGCGTAACAACTAGCGGGAGTACAGATACGCAGTATTTT
CASSVTTSGSTDTQYF
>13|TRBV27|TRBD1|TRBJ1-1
TGTGCCAGCAGTCAGACAGGGGACACTGAAGCTTTCTTT
CASSQTGDTEAFF
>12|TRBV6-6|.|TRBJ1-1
TGTGCCAGCAGTTGGGGGGACACTGAAGCTTTCTTT
CASSWGDTEAFF
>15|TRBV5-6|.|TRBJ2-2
TGTGCCAGCAGCTTCTTAGCGGCGAACACCGGGGAGCTGTTTTTT
CASSFLAANTGELFF
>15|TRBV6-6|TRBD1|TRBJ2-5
TGTGCCAGCAGTTCGCAACAGGGGACGGGGGAGACCCAGTACTTC
CASSSQQGTGETQYF
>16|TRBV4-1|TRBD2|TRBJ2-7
TGCGCCAGCAGCCAGGCCCGGGGGGACTACTCCTACGAGCAGTACTTC
CASSQARGDYSYEQYF
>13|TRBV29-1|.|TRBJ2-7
TGCAGCGTTGAATTGGAGATGTCTTACGAGCAGTACTTC
CSVELEMSYEQYF
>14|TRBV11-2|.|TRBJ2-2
TGTGCCAGCAGCTTTGGCAGTTACACCGGGGAGCTGTTTTTT
CASSFGSYTGELFF
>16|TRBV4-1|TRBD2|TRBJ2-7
TGTGCCAGCAGCCATCAAGCGGGAGACACCGGGAGAGAGCAGTACTTC
CASSHQAGDTGREQYF
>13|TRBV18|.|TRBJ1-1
TGTGCCAGCACTGGACAGTCGAACACTGAAGCTTTCTTT
CASTGQSNTEAFF
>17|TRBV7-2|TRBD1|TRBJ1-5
TGTGCCAGCAGCCACCACCACCTGGGACAGCCTACAGAGCCCCAGCATTTT
CASSHHHLGQPTEPQHF
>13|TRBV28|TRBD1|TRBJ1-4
TGTGCCAGCACCCAACAGGGGACTGAAAAACTGTTTTTT
CASTQQGTEKLFF
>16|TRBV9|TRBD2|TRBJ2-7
TGTGCCAGCAGCCCCTGGGGGGGACTCTCCTCCTACGAGCAGTACTTC
CASSPWGGLSSYEQYF
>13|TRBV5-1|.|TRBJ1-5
TGCGCCAGCAGCCCCAATAGCAATCAGCCCCAGCATTTT
CASSPNSNQPQHF
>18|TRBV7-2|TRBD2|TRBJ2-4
TGTGCCAGCAGCTTAGCGCAATTAGCGGGGTGGGGTGGGAACATTCAGTACTTC
CASSLAQLAGWGGNIQYF
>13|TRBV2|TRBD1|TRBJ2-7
TGTGCCAGCAGCCTACAGGGGGTGTACGAGCAGTACTTC
CASSLQGVYEQYF
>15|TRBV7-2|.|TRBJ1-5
TGTGCCAGCAGCTTCAAGTCCGGTAGCAATCAGCCCCAGCATTTT
CASSFKSGSNQPQHF
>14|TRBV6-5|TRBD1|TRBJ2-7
TGTGCCAGCAGTTACCACGACAGGGGTTACGAGCAGTACTTC
CASSYHDRGYEQYF
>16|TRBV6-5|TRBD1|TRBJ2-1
TGTGCCAGCAGTTACTCCGACAGGGGTCCCTACAATGAGCAGTTCTTC
CASSYSDRGPYNEQFF
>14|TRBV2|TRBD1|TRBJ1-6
TGTGCCAGCAGGTGGGACAGCCCTAATTCACCCCTCCACTTT
CASRWDSPNSPLHF